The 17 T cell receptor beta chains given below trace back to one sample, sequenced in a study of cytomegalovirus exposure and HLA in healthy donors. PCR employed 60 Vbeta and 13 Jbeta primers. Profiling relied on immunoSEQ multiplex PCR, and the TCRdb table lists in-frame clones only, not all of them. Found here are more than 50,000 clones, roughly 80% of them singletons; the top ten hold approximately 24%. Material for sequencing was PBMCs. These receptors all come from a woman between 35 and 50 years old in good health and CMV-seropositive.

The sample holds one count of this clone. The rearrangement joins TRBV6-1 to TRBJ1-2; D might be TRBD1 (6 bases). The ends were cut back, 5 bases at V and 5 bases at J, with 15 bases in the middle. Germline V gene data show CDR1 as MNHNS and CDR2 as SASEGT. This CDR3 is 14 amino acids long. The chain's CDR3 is CASSFGTSRYGYTF. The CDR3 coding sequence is TGTGCCAGCAGTTTCGGGACATCGAGATATGGCTACACCTTC.

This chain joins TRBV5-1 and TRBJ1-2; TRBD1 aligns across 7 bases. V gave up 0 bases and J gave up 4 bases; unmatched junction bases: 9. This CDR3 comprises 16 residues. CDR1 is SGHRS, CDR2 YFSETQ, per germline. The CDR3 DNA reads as TGCGCCAGCAGCTTGGCCCTGGACAGGCTCCGCTATGGCTACACCTTC. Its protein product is CASSLALDRLRYGYTF.

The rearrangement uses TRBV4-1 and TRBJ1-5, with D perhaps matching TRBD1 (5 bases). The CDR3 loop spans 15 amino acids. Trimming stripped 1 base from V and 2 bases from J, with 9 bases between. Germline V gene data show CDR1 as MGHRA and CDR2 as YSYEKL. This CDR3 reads CASSQGGAGNQPQHF. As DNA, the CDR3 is TGCGCCAGCAGCCAAGGGGGCGCGGGCAATCAGCCCCAGCATTTT.

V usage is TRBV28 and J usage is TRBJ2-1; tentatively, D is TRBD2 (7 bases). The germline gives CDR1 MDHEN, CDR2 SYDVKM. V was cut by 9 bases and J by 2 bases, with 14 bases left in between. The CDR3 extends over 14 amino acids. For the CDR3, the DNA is TGTGCCAGTGTGGGGGGGCGGACCTACAATGAGCAGTTCTTC. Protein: CASVGGRTYNEQFF.

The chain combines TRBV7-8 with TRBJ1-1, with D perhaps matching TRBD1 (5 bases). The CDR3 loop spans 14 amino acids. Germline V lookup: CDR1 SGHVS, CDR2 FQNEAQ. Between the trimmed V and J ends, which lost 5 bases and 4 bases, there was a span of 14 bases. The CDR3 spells CASSSRVLGTEAFF. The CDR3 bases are TGTGCCAGCAGCAGCAGGGTATTGGGCACTGAAGCTTTCTTT.

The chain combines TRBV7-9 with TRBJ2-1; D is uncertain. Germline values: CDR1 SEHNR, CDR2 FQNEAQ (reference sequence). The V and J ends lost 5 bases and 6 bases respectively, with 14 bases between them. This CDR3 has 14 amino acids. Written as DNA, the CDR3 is TGTGCCAGCAGCCTTGGGCCGGCTTTCAATGAGCAGTTCTTC. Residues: CASSLGPAFNEQFF.

CDR3: CAWSEGLNQPQHF. The CDR3 DNA reads TGTGCCTGGAGTGAGGGGCTAAATCAGCCCCAGCATTTT. V is TRBV30 and J is TRBJ1-5; the D gene is possibly TRBD1 (5 bases). The CDR3 sequence is 13 residues long. Between the trimmed V and J ends, which lost 1 base and 4 bases, there was a span of 8 bases. In germline, CDR1 is GTSNPN, CDR2 SVGIG (reference sequence).

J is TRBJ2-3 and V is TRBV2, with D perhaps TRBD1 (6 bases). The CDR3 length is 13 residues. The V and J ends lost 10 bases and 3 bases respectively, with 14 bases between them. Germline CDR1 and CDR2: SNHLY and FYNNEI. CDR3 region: CATGQPGTDTQYF. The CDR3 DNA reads TGTGCCACTGGACAGCCAGGGACAGATACGCAGTATTTT.

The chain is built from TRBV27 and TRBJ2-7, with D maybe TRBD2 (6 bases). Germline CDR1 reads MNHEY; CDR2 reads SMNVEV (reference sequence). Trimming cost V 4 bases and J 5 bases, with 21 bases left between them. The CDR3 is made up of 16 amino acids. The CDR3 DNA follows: TGTGCCAGCAGTTCCCCCCTGGGGGGAACAGCCAACGAGCAGTACTTC. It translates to CASSSPLGGTANEQYF.

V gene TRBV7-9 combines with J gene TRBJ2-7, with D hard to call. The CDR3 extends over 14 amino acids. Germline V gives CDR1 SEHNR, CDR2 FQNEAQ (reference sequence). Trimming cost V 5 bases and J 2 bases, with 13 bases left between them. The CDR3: CASSAGSTTYEQYF. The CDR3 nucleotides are TGTGCCAGCAGCGCAGGATCGACGACCTACGAGCAGTACTTC.

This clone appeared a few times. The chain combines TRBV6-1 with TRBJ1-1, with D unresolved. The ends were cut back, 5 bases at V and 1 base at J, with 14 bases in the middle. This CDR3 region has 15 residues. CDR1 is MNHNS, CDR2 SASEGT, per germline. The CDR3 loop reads CASSTDFRPNTEAFF. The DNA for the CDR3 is TGTGCCAGCAGTACCGACTTCCGTCCGAACACTGAAGCTTTCTTT.

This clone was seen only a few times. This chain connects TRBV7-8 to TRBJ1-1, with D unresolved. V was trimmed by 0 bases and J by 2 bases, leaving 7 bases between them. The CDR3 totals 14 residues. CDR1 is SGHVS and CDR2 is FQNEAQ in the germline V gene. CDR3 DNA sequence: TGTGCCAGCAGCTTAGCGACACCTAACACTGAAGCTTTCTTT. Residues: CASSLATPNTEAFF.

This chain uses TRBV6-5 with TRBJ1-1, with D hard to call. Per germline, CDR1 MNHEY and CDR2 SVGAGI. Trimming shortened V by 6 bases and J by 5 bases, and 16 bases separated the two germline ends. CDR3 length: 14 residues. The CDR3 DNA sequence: TGTGCCAGCAGGCCCGGGGTGATCGGAACTGAAGCTTTCTTT. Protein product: CASRPGVIGTEAFF.

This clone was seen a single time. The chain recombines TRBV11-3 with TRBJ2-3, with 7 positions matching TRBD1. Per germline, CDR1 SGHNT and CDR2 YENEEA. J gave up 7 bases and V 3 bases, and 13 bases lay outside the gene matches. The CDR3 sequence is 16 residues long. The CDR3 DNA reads TGTGCCAGCAGCTTCTTCCGGGACAGAACTTACCATACGCAGTATTTT. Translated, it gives CASSFFRDRTYHTQYF. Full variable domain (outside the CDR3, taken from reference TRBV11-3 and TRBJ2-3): EAGVVQSPRYKIIEKKQPVAFWCNPISGHNTLYWYLQNLGQGPELLIRYENEEAVDDSQLPKDRFSAERLKGVDSTLKIQPAELGDSAVYLCASSFFRDRTYHTQYFGPGTRLTVL.

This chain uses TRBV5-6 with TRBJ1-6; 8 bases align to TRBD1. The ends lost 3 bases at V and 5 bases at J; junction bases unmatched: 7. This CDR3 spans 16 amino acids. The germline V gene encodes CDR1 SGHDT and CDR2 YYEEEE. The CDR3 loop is CASSSSPGQDNSPLHF. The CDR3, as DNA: TGTGCCAGCAGCTCCAGTCCGGGACAGGATAATTCACCCCTCCACTTT.

CDR3 bases: TGTGCCAGCAGCGTAGGAGCGGGCGCTACCTACGAGCAGTACTTC. Protein product: CASSVGAGATYEQYF. The chain carries TRBV9 and TRBJ2-7; tentative D call: TRBD2 (6 bases). Germline values: CDR1 SGDLS, CDR2 YYNGEE. Deletions cut 0 bases from V and 2 bases from J, with 12 bases between. This CDR3 is 15 amino acids long.

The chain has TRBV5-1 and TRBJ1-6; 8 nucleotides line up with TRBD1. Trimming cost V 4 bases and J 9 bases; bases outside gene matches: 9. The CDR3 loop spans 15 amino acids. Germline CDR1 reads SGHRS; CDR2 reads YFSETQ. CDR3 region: CASSANTGGGSPLHF. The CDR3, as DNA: TGCGCCAGCAGCGCCAATACAGGGGGTGGTTCACCCCTCCACTTT.